This T cell receptor beta chain was identified in a study of CD8+CD57+ T cells in acquired aplastic anemia. Profiling that covered TCR beta VDJ and CDR3 relied on genomic DNA as its template. TCRdb independently ran MiXCR on the reads; one entry per CDR3 protein. The sample lists about 140,000 distinct CDR3 sequences, around 41% occurring once. About this clonotype itself: An end of the junction does not agree with germline; a read error may underlie this.

Germline loops: CDR1 SGHTA, CDR2 FQGNSA. This CDR3 contains 12 residues. The clonotype comes from a human donor in good health, serving as a control. The sample taken for sequencing was sorted CD4+, CD8+, or CD8+CD57+ T cells (not recorded which) from PBMCs. The chain couples TRBV7-2 to TRBJ1-1, with D unresolved. CDR3 DNA: TGTGTCAGCAGCTTAGCTATCACTGAAGCTTTCTTT. It specifies CVSSLAITEAFF.